This T cell receptor (beta chain) is from a study of immune evolution from preneoplasia to lung adenocarcinoma. From germline, CDR1 is MGHDK and CDR2 SYGVNS. V was pared by 3 bases and J by 3 bases, with 2 bases of the junction left unmatched. This CDR3 spans 14 amino acids. Clones were sequenced by immunoSEQ multiplex PCR, and TCRdb holds only the in-frame ones, with some missing. The sample lists around 3,000 clones; roughly four fifths were seen once. The sequenced sample was FFPE adjacent normal lung tissue. The receptor was isolated from a person in their 40s with lung adenocarcinoma. The chain joins TRBV25-1 to TRBJ1-3; the match to TRBD1 covers 7 bases. The CDR3 loop reads CASSEAGGGNTIYF. The CDR3 DNA sequence: TGTGCCAGCAGTGAGGCAGGGGGTGGAAACACCATATATTTT.